The subject of this entry is one T cell receptor beta chain. These data are taken from a study of T cells in localized non-small cell lung cancer. Only in-frame clones appear in the TCRdb table, and some are missing; sequencing was by immunoSEQ multiplex PCR. In the table there are about 82,000 clones, less than 85% of which are singletons. Source: PBMCs, taken before any cancer treatment. The clonotype comes from a man aged 40 to 69 with stage II squamous cell lung carcinoma.

Here the CDR3 DNA reads TGTGCCAGCAGTGAAGGTTATCTGGGGTTGGGCGGGCAGTTCTTC. This sequence encodes CASSEGYLGLGGQFF. The chain joins TRBV6-1 to TRBJ2-1; no firm D call. Trimming left V 1 base short and J 12 bases short, with 19 bases between. CDR1 and CDR2 from the germline V gene are MNHNS and SASEGT. The CDR3 spans 15 residues.